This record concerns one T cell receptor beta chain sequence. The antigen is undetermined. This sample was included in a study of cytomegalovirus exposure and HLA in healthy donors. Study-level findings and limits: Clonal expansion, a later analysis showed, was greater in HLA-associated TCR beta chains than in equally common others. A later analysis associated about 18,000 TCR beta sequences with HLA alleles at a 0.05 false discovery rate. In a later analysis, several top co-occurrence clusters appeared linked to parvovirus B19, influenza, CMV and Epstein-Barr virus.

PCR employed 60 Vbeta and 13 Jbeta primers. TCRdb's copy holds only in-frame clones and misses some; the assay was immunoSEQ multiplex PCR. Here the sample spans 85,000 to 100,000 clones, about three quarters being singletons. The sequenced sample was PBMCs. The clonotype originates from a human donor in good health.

For the CDR3, the DNA is TGTGCCAGCAGCCCGGGACTAGCGGTGAACACCGGGGAGCTGTTTTTT. Translation gives CASSPGLAVNTGELFF. The chain combines TRBV5-8 with TRBJ2-2, with 11 bases identical to TRBD2. Trimming cost V 4 bases and J 1 base; bases outside gene matches: 3. The CDR3 is 16 residues long. Germline lookup yields CDR1 SGHTS and CDR2 YDEGEE.